This T cell receptor beta chain was profiled in a study of blood T cell repertoires in COVID-19. As for the study in general: There were acute and convalescent COVID-19 samples, and they came from the United States, Italy and Spain.

The CDR3 spans 15 residues. Germline-derived CDR1 and CDR2 are SGDLS and YYNGEE. Profiling relied on immunoSEQ multiplex PCR, and the TCRdb table lists in-frame clones only, not all of them. This sample carries roughly 220,000 clones, just over 85% of them seen once, and the ten largest clones take around 2%. As to this clone: The junction does not match germline at one end; this may be a read error.

Sequencing was done on a sample of peripheral blood. J is TRBJ1-2 and V is TRBV9; no reliable D call. The receptor's source is a man aged 30 to 39 who had recovered from COVID-19. Here the CDR3 DNA reads TGTGCCAGCAGCGGTGGAGGACGGTGGAACTCTGGCTACACCTTC. It translates to CASSGGGRWNSGYTF.